This is a list of T cell receptor beta chains from one sample in a study of technical replicates of blood from a few donors. The assay was immunoSEQ multiplex PCR, and TCRdb's table has in-frame clones only and misses some. The table includes about 56,000 clones, just under 95% detected once. Sequencing was done on a sample of PBMCs. The receptors were gathered from a human donor in good health. Some clones in this sample may be carry-over from other donors' samples. Both conserved end residues are part of each CDR3. The order of the fields is V gene, CDR3 length, J gene, D gene, clone size, CDR3 protein, CDR3 DNA. D genes are given only for firm matches. Only some rows state a clone size, as once, few, many or a class for expanded clones.

v_gene: TRBV7-3; len: 13; j_gene: TRBJ1-1; d_gene: .; abundance: .; CDR3aa: CASSLQGGAEAFF; CDR3nt: TGTGCCAGCAGCCTTCAGGGAGGCGCTGAAGCTTTCTTT
v_gene: TRBV7-8; len: 16; j_gene: TRBJ2-5; d_gene: TRBD2; abundance: few; CDR3aa: CASSGGTSGPQETQYF; CDR3nt: TGTGCCAGCAGCGGGGGGACTAGCGGACCCCAAGAGACCCAGTACTTC
v_gene: TRBV10-3; len: 16; j_gene: TRBJ2-7; d_gene: .; abundance: .; CDR3aa: CAISESGADSADEQYF; CDR3nt: TGTGCCATCAGTGAGTCGGGGGCAGATAGTGCGGACGAGCAGTACTTC
v_gene: TRBV7-2; len: 15; j_gene: TRBJ1-2; d_gene: TRBD1; abundance: .; CDR3aa: CASSPGTGGNYGYTF; CDR3nt: TGTGCCAGCAGCCCCGGGACAGGGGGAAACTATGGCTACACCTTC
v_gene: TRBV7-2; len: 16; j_gene: TRBJ2-7; d_gene: TRBD2; abundance: .; CDR3aa: CASSPPSGGSSYEQYF; CDR3nt: TGTGCCAGCAGCCCACCTAGCGGCGGCAGCTCCTACGAGCAGTACTTC
v_gene: TRBV7-9; len: 14; j_gene: TRBJ1-5; d_gene: .; abundance: .; CDR3aa: CASSSGSRNQPQHF; CDR3nt: TGTGCCAGCAGTTCCGGGTCGCGCAATCAGCCCCAGCATTTT
v_gene: TRBV4-3; len: 15; j_gene: TRBJ1-3; d_gene: .; abundance: .; CDR3aa: CASSQEGGLANTIYF; CDR3nt: TGCGCCAGCAGCCAAGAGGGGGGGCTCGCAAACACCATATATTTT
v_gene: TRBV7-8; len: 16; j_gene: TRBJ1-5; d_gene: .; abundance: .; CDR3aa: CASSPRGGVMRQPQHF; CDR3nt: TGTGCCAGCAGCCCCCGGGGAGGGGTGATGCGTCAGCCCCAGCATTTT
v_gene: TRBV5-6; len: 17; j_gene: TRBJ2-1; d_gene: TRBD2; abundance: .; CDR3aa: CASSLGFNGGARNEQFF; CDR3nt: TGTGCCAGCAGCTTGGGGTTTAACGGGGGGGCAAGGAATGAGCAGTTCTTC
v_gene: TRBV7-3; len: 13; j_gene: TRBJ2-5; d_gene: .; abundance: .; CDR3aa: CASSQGLTETQYF; CDR3nt: TGTGCCAGCAGCCAGGGACTCACGGAGACCCAGTACTTC
v_gene: TRBV5-1; len: 16; j_gene: TRBJ2-1; d_gene: TRBD1; abundance: .; CDR3aa: CASSFEQGAPYVEQFF; CDR3nt: TGCGCCAGCAGCTTCGAACAGGGGGCCCCTTATGTTGAGCAGTTCTTC
v_gene: TRBV19; len: 15; j_gene: TRBJ1-1; d_gene: .; abundance: .; CDR3aa: CASREDQATGTEAFF; CDR3nt: TGTGCCAGTAGAGAAGACCAGGCCACGGGGACTGAAGCTTTCTTT
v_gene: TRBV11-2; len: 17; j_gene: TRBJ2-1; d_gene: TRBD1; abundance: .; CDR3aa: CASTTRQDRESYNEQFF; CDR3nt: TGTGCCAGCACGACACGCCAGGACAGGGAGTCCTACAATGAGCAGTTCTTC
v_gene: TRBV12-2; len: 15; j_gene: TRBJ2-2; d_gene: .; abundance: once; CDR3aa: CASRPTGDLTGELFF; CDR3nt: TGTGCAAGTCGTCCCACAGGGGACCTGACCGGGGAGCTGTTTTTT
v_gene: TRBV6-1; len: 14; j_gene: TRBJ2-7; d_gene: TRBD2; abundance: .; CDR3aa: CASRIAGDLYEQYF; CDR3nt: TGTGCCAGCAGAATAGCGGGAGACCTATACGAGCAGTACTTC
v_gene: TRBV5-4; len: 13; j_gene: TRBJ2-3; d_gene: .; abundance: medium-sized; CDR3aa: CASSPLGADTQYF; CDR3nt: TGTGCCAGCAGCCCGCTAGGCGCAGATACGCAGTATTTT
v_gene: TRBV7-2; len: 15; j_gene: TRBJ1-5; d_gene: .; abundance: once; CDR3aa: CASSFTQGPNQPQHF; CDR3nt: TGTGCCAGCAGCTTTACACAGGGTCCCAATCAGCCCCAGCATTTT
v_gene: TRBV15; len: 15; j_gene: TRBJ2-1; d_gene: TRBD2; abundance: .; CDR3aa: CATSRDQLAGATQFF; CDR3nt: TGTGCCACCAGCAGAGATCAACTAGCGGGAGCCACGCAGTTCTTC
v_gene: TRBV5-1; len: 15; j_gene: TRBJ2-3; d_gene: TRBD2; abundance: .; CDR3aa: CASSPAGEYTDTQYF; CDR3nt: TGCGCCAGCAGCCCGGCGGGGGAGTACACAGATACGCAGTATTTT
v_gene: TRBV4-3; len: 17; j_gene: TRBJ2-1; d_gene: TRBD2; abundance: few; CDR3aa: CASSQDWLRGGDNEQFF; CDR3nt: TGCGCCAGCAGCCAAGATTGGTTGCGGGGGGGCGACAATGAGCAGTTCTTC
v_gene: TRBV7-9; len: 12; j_gene: TRBJ1-5; d_gene: .; abundance: once; CDR3aa: CASSLGGQPQHF; CDR3nt: TGTGCCAGCAGCTTAGGGGGCCAGCCCCAGCATTTT
v_gene: TRBV4-3; len: 13; j_gene: TRBJ2-3; d_gene: .; abundance: .; CDR3aa: CASSHPPVDTQYF; CDR3nt: TGCGCCAGCAGCCACCCTCCAGTGGATACGCAGTATTTT
v_gene: TRBV7-3; len: 16; j_gene: TRBJ2-3; d_gene: .; abundance: .; CDR3aa: CASSPHSGPSTDTQYF; CDR3nt: TGTGCCAGCAGCCCCCACAGCGGGCCGAGCACAGATACGCAGTATTTT
v_gene: TRBV5-1; len: 15; j_gene: TRBJ2-2; d_gene: .; abundance: .; CDR3aa: CASQARDSTTGELFF; CDR3nt: TGCGCCAGCCAAGCGAGGGACTCTACCACCGGGGAGCTGTTTTTT
v_gene: TRBV18; len: 15; j_gene: TRBJ2-2; d_gene: TRBD2; abundance: .; CDR3aa: CASSPKLADTGELFF; CDR3nt: TGTGCCAGCTCACCAAAACTAGCGGACACCGGGGAGCTGTTTTTT
v_gene: TRBV30; len: 12; j_gene: TRBJ2-2; d_gene: .; abundance: .; CDR3aa: CAWSQYTGELFF; CDR3nt: TGTGCCTGGAGTCAATACACCGGGGAGCTGTTTTTT
v_gene: TRBV7-2; len: 16; j_gene: TRBJ1-5; d_gene: TRBD1; abundance: .; CDR3aa: CASSLEGTGGNQPQHF; CDR3nt: TGTGCCAGCAGCCTAGAGGGGACAGGGGGCAATCAGCCCCAGCATTTT
v_gene: TRBV4-1; len: 16; j_gene: TRBJ1-3; d_gene: .; abundance: .; CDR3aa: CASSQDKDIYGNTIYF; CDR3nt: TGCGCCAGCAGCCAAGATAAGGACATTTATGGAAACACCATATATTTT
v_gene: TRBV2; len: 13; j_gene: TRBJ2-3; d_gene: .; abundance: .; CDR3aa: CASSRLVTDTQYF; CDR3nt: TGTGCCAGCAGTCGTCTCGTCACAGATACGCAGTATTTT
v_gene: TRBV9; len: 12; j_gene: TRBJ2-2; d_gene: .; abundance: .; CDR3aa: CASSPNTGELFF; CDR3nt: TGTGCCAGCAGCCCAAACACCGGGGAGCTGTTTTTT
v_gene: TRBV30; len: 15; j_gene: TRBJ2-2; d_gene: .; abundance: once; CDR3aa: CAWSVGQPGTGELFF; CDR3nt: TGTGCCTGGAGTGTGGGGCAGCCGGGCACCGGGGAGCTGTTTTTT
v_gene: TRBV4-2; len: 14; j_gene: TRBJ2-5; d_gene: .; abundance: .; CDR3aa: CASSQGRGGETQYF; CDR3nt: TGTGCCAGCAGCCAAGGAAGGGGTGGAGAGACCCAGTACTTC
v_gene: TRBV30; len: 14; j_gene: TRBJ1-3; d_gene: .; abundance: .; CDR3aa: CAWDSGVSGNTIYF; CDR3nt: TGTGCCTGGGACTCGGGAGTCTCTGGAAACACCATATATTTT
v_gene: TRBV4-1; len: 14; j_gene: TRBJ2-7; d_gene: TRBD1; abundance: .; CDR3aa: CASSETGGVYEQYF; CDR3nt: TGCGCCAGCAGCGAAACAGGGGGCGTCTATGAGCAGTACTTC
v_gene: TRBV19; len: 16; j_gene: TRBJ1-1; d_gene: TRBD1; abundance: .; CDR3aa: CASATGGVYVNTEAFF; CDR3nt: TGTGCCAGTGCGACAGGGGGGGTTTACGTGAACACTGAAGCTTTCTTT
v_gene: TRBV6-5; len: 15; j_gene: TRBJ2-7; d_gene: TRBD1; abundance: .; CDR3aa: CASSLPGQGSYEQYF; CDR3nt: TGTGCCAGCAGTTTACCCGGACAGGGGTCCTACGAGCAGTACTTC
v_gene: TRBV7-2; len: 15; j_gene: TRBJ2-1; d_gene: .; abundance: .; CDR3aa: CASSPLGGKSDEQFF; CDR3nt: TGTGCCAGCAGCCCCTTGGGGGGAAAATCGGATGAGCAGTTCTTC
v_gene: TRBV5-1; len: 16; j_gene: TRBJ1-5; d_gene: .; abundance: .; CDR3aa: CASSLEGVTSNQPQHF; CDR3nt: TGCGCCAGCAGCTTGGAGGGGGTGACGAGCAATCAGCCCCAGCATTTT
v_gene: TRBV5-1; len: 12; j_gene: TRBJ1-2; d_gene: .; abundance: .; CDR3aa: CASNPDNQGYTF; CDR3nt: TGCGCCAGCAACCCCGACAATCAAGGCTACACCTTC
v_gene: TRBV15; len: 14; j_gene: TRBJ2-1; d_gene: .; abundance: once; CDR3aa: CATSRDGVSSEQFF; CDR3nt: TGTGCCACCAGCAGAGATGGCGTCTCTAGCGAGCAGTTCTTC
v_gene: TRBV7-3; len: 12; j_gene: TRBJ2-2; d_gene: .; abundance: .; CDR3aa: CASSLQGGELFF; CDR3nt: TGTGCCAGCAGCTTACAGGGCGGGGAGCTGTTTTTT
v_gene: TRBV7-8; len: 14; j_gene: TRBJ2-1; d_gene: .; abundance: once; CDR3aa: CASTQTETYNEQFF; CDR3nt: TGTGCCAGCACCCAGACAGAAACCTACAATGAGCAGTTCTTC
v_gene: TRBV4-1; len: 20; j_gene: TRBJ2-7; d_gene: TRBD1; abundance: .; CDR3aa: CASAALGWDRGLLGNYEQYF; CDR3nt: TGCGCCAGCGCAGCCCTAGGATGGGACAGGGGACTACTTGGTAACTACGAGCAGTACTTC
v_gene: TRBV6-5; len: 14; j_gene: TRBJ1-1; d_gene: .; abundance: .; CDR3aa: CASSYSSFLTEAFF; CDR3nt: TGTGCCAGCAGTTACTCGTCGTTCCTCACTGAAGCTTTCTTT
v_gene: TRBV7-9; len: 13; j_gene: TRBJ1-2; d_gene: .; abundance: .; CDR3aa: CASSLGRYEGYTF; CDR3nt: TGTGCCAGCAGCTTGGGCCGCTACGAGGGCTACACCTTC
v_gene: TRBV2; len: 13; j_gene: TRBJ2-2; d_gene: .; abundance: .; CDR3aa: CASTAEVTGELFF; CDR3nt: TGTGCCAGCACCGCGGAGGTCACCGGGGAGCTGTTTTTT
v_gene: TRBV7-9; len: 15; j_gene: TRBJ2-7; d_gene: TRBD2; abundance: .; CDR3aa: CASSPMLGLAVEQYF; CDR3nt: TGTGCCAGCAGCCCTATGCTCGGTCTAGCGGTCGAGCAGTACTTC
v_gene: TRBV7-6; len: 15; j_gene: TRBJ2-2; d_gene: .; abundance: .; CDR3aa: CASSLGQANTGELFF; CDR3nt: TGTGCCAGCAGCTTAGGGCAGGCGAACACCGGGGAGCTGTTTTTT
v_gene: TRBV5-1; len: 17; j_gene: TRBJ2-3; d_gene: TRBD2; abundance: .; CDR3aa: CASSHKKSGGITDTQYF; CDR3nt: TGCGCCAGCAGTCATAAAAAAAGCGGGGGGATAACAGATACGCAGTATTTT
v_gene: TRBV7-2; len: 14; j_gene: TRBJ2-7; d_gene: .; abundance: .; CDR3aa: CASSLGTKAYEQYF; CDR3nt: TGTGCCAGCAGCTTAGGGACTAAGGCCTACGAGCAGTACTTC
v_gene: TRBV10-1; len: 17; j_gene: TRBJ2-3; d_gene: TRBD1; abundance: .; CDR3aa: CASSDNDRGNITDTQYF; CDR3nt: TGCGCCAGCAGTGATAACGACAGGGGGAATATAACAGATACGCAGTATTTT
v_gene: TRBV9; len: 16; j_gene: TRBJ2-3; d_gene: TRBD2; abundance: once; CDR3aa: CASSDLLAGGTDTQYF; CDR3nt: TGTGCCAGCAGCGACCTCCTAGCGGGGGGCACAGATACGCAGTATTTT
v_gene: TRBV5-1; len: 15; j_gene: TRBJ2-7; d_gene: .; abundance: few; CDR3aa: CASSWISGGGYEQYF; CDR3nt: TGCGCCAGCAGCTGGATTTCGGGGGGCGGCTACGAGCAGTACTTC
v_gene: TRBV7-3; len: 14; j_gene: TRBJ2-3; d_gene: TRBD1; abundance: .; CDR3aa: CASSFGTGRNTQYF; CDR3nt: TGTGCCAGCAGCTTCGGGACAGGGAGGAATACGCAGTATTTT
v_gene: TRBV5-6; len: 16; j_gene: TRBJ2-3; d_gene: TRBD2; abundance: many; CDR3aa: CASSLQAGTLTDTQYF; CDR3nt: TGTGCCAGCAGCTTGCAAGCGGGGACCCTCACAGATACGCAGTATTTT